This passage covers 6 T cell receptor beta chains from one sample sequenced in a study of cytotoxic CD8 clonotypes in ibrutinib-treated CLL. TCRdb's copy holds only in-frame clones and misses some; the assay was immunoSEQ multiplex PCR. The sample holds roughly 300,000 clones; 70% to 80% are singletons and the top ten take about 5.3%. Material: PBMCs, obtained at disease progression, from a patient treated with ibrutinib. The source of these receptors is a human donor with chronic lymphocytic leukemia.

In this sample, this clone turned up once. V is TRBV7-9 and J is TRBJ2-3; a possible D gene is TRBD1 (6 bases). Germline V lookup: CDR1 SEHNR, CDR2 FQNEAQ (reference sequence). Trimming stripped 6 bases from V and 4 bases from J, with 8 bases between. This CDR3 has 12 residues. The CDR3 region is CASRGAADTQYF. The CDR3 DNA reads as TGTGCCAGCAGGGGGGCGGCAGATACGCAGTATTTT.

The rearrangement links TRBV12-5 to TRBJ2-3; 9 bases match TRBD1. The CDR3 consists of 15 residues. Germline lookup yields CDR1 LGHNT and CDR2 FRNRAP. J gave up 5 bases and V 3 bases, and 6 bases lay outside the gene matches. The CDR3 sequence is CASGFGTGRLDTQYF. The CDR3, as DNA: TGTGCTAGTGGTTTCGGGACAGGGCGCCTAGATACGCAGTATTTT.

The CDR3 DNA follows: TGTGCCAGCAGTTACTGGGCAGGGACGAACACTGAAGCTTTCTTT. Translating gives CASSYWAGTNTEAFF. The rearrangement uses TRBV6-5 and TRBJ1-1; weak D call: TRBD1 (5 bases). Germline V lookup: CDR1 MNHEY, CDR2 SVGAGI. The CDR3 runs 15 residues. V lost 1 base and J 1 base, leaving 10 bases between the germline ends.

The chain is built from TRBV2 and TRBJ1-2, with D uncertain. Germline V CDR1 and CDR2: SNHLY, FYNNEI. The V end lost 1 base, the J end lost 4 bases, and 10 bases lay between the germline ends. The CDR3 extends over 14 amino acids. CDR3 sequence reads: CASSEEPSIYGYTF. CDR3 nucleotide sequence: TGTGCCAGCAGTGAAGAACCATCCATCTATGGCTACACCTTC.

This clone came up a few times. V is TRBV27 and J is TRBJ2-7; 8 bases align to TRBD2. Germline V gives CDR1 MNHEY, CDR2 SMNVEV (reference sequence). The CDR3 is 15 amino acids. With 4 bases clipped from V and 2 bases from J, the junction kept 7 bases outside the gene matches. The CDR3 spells CASSSLRLATYEQYF. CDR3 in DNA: TGTGCCAGCAGTTCCTTGAGACTAGCGACCTACGAGCAGTACTTC.

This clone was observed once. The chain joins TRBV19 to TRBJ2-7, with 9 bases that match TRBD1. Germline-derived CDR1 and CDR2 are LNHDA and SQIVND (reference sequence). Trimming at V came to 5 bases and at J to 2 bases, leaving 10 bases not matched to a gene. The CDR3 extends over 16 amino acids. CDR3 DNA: TGTGCCAGTAGTTCATACAGGGGGCCCATGACCTACGAGCAGTACTTC. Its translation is CASSSYRGPMTYEQYF.